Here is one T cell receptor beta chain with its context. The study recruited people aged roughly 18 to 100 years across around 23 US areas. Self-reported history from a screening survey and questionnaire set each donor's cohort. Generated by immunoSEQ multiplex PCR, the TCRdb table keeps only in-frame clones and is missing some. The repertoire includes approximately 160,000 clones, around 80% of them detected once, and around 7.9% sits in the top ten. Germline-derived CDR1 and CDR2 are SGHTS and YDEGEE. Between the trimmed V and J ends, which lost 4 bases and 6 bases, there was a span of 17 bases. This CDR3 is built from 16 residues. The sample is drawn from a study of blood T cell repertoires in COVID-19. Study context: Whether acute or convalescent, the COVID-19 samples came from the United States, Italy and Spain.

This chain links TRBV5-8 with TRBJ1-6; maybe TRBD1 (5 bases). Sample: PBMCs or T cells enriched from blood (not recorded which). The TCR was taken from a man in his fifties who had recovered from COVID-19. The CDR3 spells CASSDFSRGGNSPLHF. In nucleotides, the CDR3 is TGTGCCAGCAGCGATTTCTCCCGGGGGGGTAATTCACCCCTCCACTTT. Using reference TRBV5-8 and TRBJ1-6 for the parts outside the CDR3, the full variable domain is EAGVTQSPTHLIKTRGQQATLRCSPISGHTSVYWYQQALGLGLQFLLWYDEGEERNRGNFPPRFSGRQFPNYSSELNVNALELEDSALYLCASSDFSRGGNSPLHFGNGTRLTVT.